What follows describes a single T cell receptor (beta chain). No antigen is known for it. The data were taken from a study of shared clonotypes between healthy human individuals. Sorted-subset replicate PCR reactions were performed with approximately 180 ng DNA, corresponding to tens of thousands of T cell genomes. The repertoire was sequenced with immunoSEQ multiplex PCR; TCRdb's copy has only in-frame clones and lacks some. The sample contains about 2,100,000 clones, about 92% of which appear only once. As defined, naive CD8 cells were CD45RO-negative and positively selected for CCR7, with terminally differentiated effector memory CD45RA+ cells excluded. Points from the study as a whole: What rarefaction showed was incomplete sorted-subset sequencing despite large depth. Naive subsets generally had larger estimated richness than memory subsets.

The receptor comes from a man aged 18 to 29 in good health. Some clones in this sample may be carry-over from other donors' samples. Sequencing input: naive CD8+ T cells from PBMCs.

The CDR3 bases are TGTGCCATCAGCCATAGCGGGAACACAGATACGCAGTATTTT. This codes for CAISHSGNTDTQYF. J is TRBJ2-3 and V is TRBV10-3; TRBD2 matches at 8 bases. V lost 6 bases, J lost 2 bases, and 4 bases stayed unmatched. Germline V gene lookup returns CDR1 ENHRY and CDR2 SYGVKD. This CDR3 region has 14 residues.